Presented here are 30 T cell receptor beta chains from one specimen sequenced in a study of post-analysis software for immune sequencing data. Researchers reported that TCR beta cDNA libraries carried unique molecular identifiers. TCRdb passed the PCR reads through MiXCR, listing each CDR3 protein once. The table lists approximately 730,000 distinct CDR3 sequences, 46% of them singletons. Findings and caveats of the study: TRBV5-6, TRBV5-1 and TRBV20-1 were among a handful of TRBV segments more frequent in patients than controls.

Antigen specificity for these receptors is unknown. The sequencing sample was made of blood. All receptors come from a girl under 18 with multiple sclerosis.

Only a few counts were recorded for this clonotype. V is TRBV7-3 and J is TRBJ2-1; D possibly corresponds to TRBD2 (5 bases). This CDR3 is 12 amino acids long. Germline V lookup: CDR1 SGHTA, CDR2 FQGTGA. Trimming stripped 8 bases from V and 10 bases from J, with 15 bases between. Written as DNA, the CDR3 is TGTGCCAGCGGAGGACCCTCAGGCGAGCAGTTCTTC. Residues: CASGGPSGEQFF.

The chain carries TRBV27 and TRBJ2-5, with 7 bases matching TRBD2. The tail of the sequence fits TRBJ2-7 better, so the J call may be wrong. The CDR3 has 16 residues. Germline CDR1 reads MNHEY; CDR2 reads SMNVEV (reference sequence). The CDR3 protein is CASSLRSSGTFYEQYF. The CDR3 DNA reads TGTGCCAGCAGTTTAAGGTCGAGCGGGACCTTCTACGAGCAGTACTTC.

The V gene is TRBV12-3 or TRBV12-4, the J gene TRBJ2-1, with D uncertain. This CDR3 has 14 residues. V was trimmed by 3 bases and J by 6 bases, leaving 12 bases between them. Here the CDR3 reads CASSFPYKRNEQFF. CDR3 DNA: TGTGCCAGCAGTTTCCCCTACAAGCGCAATGAGCAGTTCTTC.

This CDR3 reads CASRTTSGTAETQYF. CDR3 sequence (DNA): TGTGCCAGCAGGACCACTAGCGGGACTGCGGAGACCCAGTACTTC. The chain recombines TRBV7-2 with TRBJ2-5; 10 nucleotides line up with TRBD2. The V gene end was trimmed by 6 bases and the J gene end by 5 bases; junction bases not matched to a gene: 9. Per germline, CDR1 SGHTA and CDR2 FQGNSA. The length of the CDR3 is 15 residues.

With regard to this clonotype: The junction differs from germline at one of its ends, possibly a read error. The chain employs TRBV20-1 and TRBJ2-3; D may be TRBD2 (5 bases). This CDR3 spans 15 amino acids. Germline CDR1 reads DFQATT; CDR2 reads SNEGSKA (reference sequence). CDR3 sequence: CGARVIRTSTDTQYF. The CDR3 nucleotides are TGCGGTGCTAGAGTTATCAGGACTTCCACAGATACGCAGTATTTT.

This rearrangement joins TRBV6-1 to TRBJ1-5; no clear D. CDR3 length: 15 residues. Germline assignment: CDR1 MNHNS and CDR2 SASEGT. Deletions cut 7 bases from V and 1 base from J, with 14 bases between. The DNA of the CDR3 is TGTGCCAGCAATTCGAGGACCCTCAGCAATCAGCCCCAGCATTTT. Residues: CASNSRTLSNQPQHF.

The chain carries TRBV6-4 and TRBJ1-1; 7 bases align to TRBD1. CDR3 length: 13 residues. The germline CDR1 and CDR2 sequences are MRHNA and SNTAGT. The trim removed 6 bases at V and 7 bases at J, leaving 8 bases unmatched. The CDR3 sequence: CASRAGTASEAFF. CDR3 nucleotides: TGTGCCAGCAGAGCCGGGACAGCGAGTGAAGCTTTCTTT.

This clonotype was observed a handful of times. This sequence joins TRBV15 and TRBJ2-7, with D tentatively TRBD1 (6 bases). Germline V CDR1 and CDR2: LNHNV, YYDKDF (reference sequence). The CDR3 loop spans 16 amino acids. Trimming left V 0 bases short and J 0 bases short, with 12 bases between. This CDR3 reads CATSREGTPNSYEQYF. Written as DNA, the CDR3 is TGTGCCACCAGCAGAGAAGGGACACCTAACTCCTACGAGCAGTACTTC.

This clonotype was found once. The chain couples TRBV20-1 to TRBJ2-3; 10 nucleotides line up with TRBD2. The CDR3 runs to 15 residues. The germline V gene encodes CDR1 DFQATT and CDR2 SNEGSKA (reference sequence). With 3 bases clipped from V and 3 bases from J, the junction kept 6 bases outside the gene matches. In DNA, the CDR3 is TGCAGTGCTAGGGTTCCTAGCGGGAGTACAGATACGCAGTATTTT. Residues: CSARVPSGSTDTQYF.

The CDR3 protein is CSALRTGEDYGRTF. In nucleotides, the CDR3 is TGCAGTGCACTCCGGACAGGGGAAGACTATGGCCGCACCTTC. The chain employs TRBV20-1 and TRBJ1-2, with TRBD1 identical over 9 bases. V lost 6 bases and J lost 13; bases outside the gene matches: 18. Germline CDR1 is DFQATT and CDR2 is SNEGSKA (reference sequence). There are 14 residues in the CDR3.

This clonotype showed up just a few times. The chain uses TRBV5-6 and TRBJ2-5; 13 nucleotides line up with TRBD2. The CDR3 runs 18 residues. J lost 4 bases, V lost 2 bases, and 11 bases had no gene match. The germline V gene has CDR1 SGHDT and CDR2 YYEEEE. This chain's CDR3 is CASSFLVGTSGAGETQYF. CDR3 coding DNA: TGTGCCAGCAGCTTCCTTGTAGGGACTAGCGGGGCTGGAGAGACCCAGTACTTC.

This clonotype was picked up a small number of times. The chain uses TRBV12-3 or TRBV12-4 and TRBJ2-3; the match to TRBD2 covers 7 bases. V shed 6 bases, J shed 3 bases, and the junction held 6 bases outside the gene matches. This CDR3 is built from 14 residues. CDR3 nucleotide sequence: TGTGCCAGCAGCCCGAGGGGACTAACAGATACGCAGTATTTT. It is translated as CASSPRGLTDTQYF.

The sample holds a few counts of this clonotype. The chain is built from TRBV6-5 and TRBJ2-5, with 8 bases fitting TRBD1. Germline V gene sequence: CDR1 MNHEY, CDR2 SVGAGI. This CDR3 contains 17 residues. With V trimmed by 1 base and J by 4 bases, 11 bases remained unmatched. The CDR3 DNA is TGTGCCAGCAGTTACTTTAACGACAGGGGCGCAGGAGAGACCCAGTACTTC. Translating gives CASSYFNDRGAGETQYF.

V gene TRBV12-5 combines with J gene TRBJ2-3; D not resolved. In germline, CDR1 is LGHNT, CDR2 FRNRAP. The CDR3 is 13 amino acids. Between the trimmed V and J ends, which lost 6 bases and 0 bases, there was a span of 7 bases. The CDR3 bases are TGTGCTAGTGGGGTCACTAGCACAGATACGCAGTATTTT. Protein: CASGVTSTDTQYF. The whole variable domain, remainder taken from reference TRBV12-5 and TRBJ2-3, is DARVTQTPRHKVTEMGQEVTMRCQPILGHNTVFWYRQTMMQGLELLAYFRNRAPLDDSGMPKDRFSAEMPDATLATLKIQPSEPRDSAVYFCASGVTSTDTQYFGPGTRLTVL.

The chain uses TRBV11-2 and TRBJ2-7; TRBD2 might be the D (5 bases). Trimming pared 5 bases from V and 2 bases from J, leaving 10 bases between. Germline-derived CDR1 and CDR2 are SGHAT and FQNNGV. The CDR3 extends over 13 amino acids. CDR3 in amino acids: CASSPDWAYEQYF. CDR3 sequence (DNA): TGTGCCAGCAGCCCGGACTGGGCCTACGAGCAGTACTTC.

V usage is TRBV6-6 and J usage is TRBJ2-7; possibly TRBD1 for D (8 bases). This CDR3 has 16 residues. Germline CDR1 reads MNHNY; CDR2 reads SVGAGI (reference sequence). The V gene lost 2 bases and the J gene lost 0 bases, with 14 bases spanning the gap. The CDR3 nucleotides read TGTGCCAGCAGTTACCAGCGGGACAGGTCCTCCTACGAGCAGTACTTC. Protein sequence: CASSYQRDRSSYEQYF.

The rearrangement joins TRBV5-6 to TRBJ2-5; 8 bases fit TRBD1. The DNA end is more similar to TRBJ2-7, so the J call may be wrong. Germline-derived CDR1 and CDR2 are SGHDT and YYEEEE. The CDR3 is made up of 13 amino acids. CDR3: CASSGGTGDEQYF. In nucleotides, the CDR3 is TGTGCCAGCAGCGGGGGGACAGGCGACGAGCAGTACTTC.

This sequence joins TRBV25-1 and TRBJ2-7, with 7 nucleotides matching TRBD2. Germline trimming cut 2 bases from V and 3 bases from J; bases unmatched to any gene: 4. The CDR3 extends over 14 amino acids. The germline V gene encodes CDR1 MGHDK and CDR2 SYGVNS. The CDR3 is CASSETGLLYEQYF. CDR3 bases: TGTGCCAGCAGTGAAACGGGACTACTCTACGAGCAGTACTTC.

There are many counts of this clonotype. V and J are TRBV5-1 and TRBJ2-1; weak D call: TRBD1 (6 bases). Germline CDR1 is SGHRS and CDR2 is YFSETQ. This CDR3 contains 14 residues. Trimming shortened V by 0 bases and J by 8 bases, and 12 bases separated the two germline ends. The CDR3 spells CASSLGQGTDEQFF. CDR3 bases: TGCGCCAGCAGCTTGGGGCAGGGGACCGATGAGCAGTTCTTC.

This clonotype showed up just once. The chain is built from TRBV7-2 and TRBJ2-3; D not resolved. V shed 2 bases and J shed 7 bases, with 10 bases lying between them. The CDR3 is 13 residues long. Germline-derived CDR1 and CDR2 are SGHTA and FQGNSA. The CDR3 DNA reads as TGTGCCAGCAGCTTACCTGGGGTGAATACGCAGTATTTT. Its translation is CASSLPGVNTQYF.

The CDR3 sequence: CASSFASGPSYNEQYF. In nucleotides, the CDR3 is TGCGCCAGCAGCTTCGCTAGCGGGCCGTCCTACAATGAGCAGTACTTC. The gene calls are TRBV5-1 and TRBJ2-5; 8 bases agree with TRBD2. J was trimmed by 11 bases and V by 2 bases; bases with no gene match: 17. The germline gives CDR1 SGHRS, CDR2 YFSETQ. The CDR3 runs to 16 residues.

This sequence joins TRBV7-9 and TRBJ2-7; D is uncertain. The length of the CDR3 is 14 residues. Per the germline V gene, CDR1 is SEHNR and CDR2 is FQNEAQ (reference sequence). V lost 7 bases to trimming and J lost 0 bases, with 13 bases between them. CDR3 sequence (DNA): TGTGCCAGCACCACCGACACTTTCTCCTACGAGCAGTACTTC. Its translation is CASTTDTFSYEQYF.

The genes are TRBV6-1 and TRBJ2-2; D gene unclear. The germline V gene has CDR1 MNHNS and CDR2 SASEGT. Trimming took off 1 base at V and 5 bases at J, with 5 bases between the two ends. The CDR3 covers 13 residues. DNA for the CDR3: TGTGCCAGCAGTGAAGGGGTTACCGGGGAGCTGTTTTTT. The encoded protein is CASSEGVTGELFF.

The chain has TRBV28 and TRBJ2-1, with D possibly being TRBD1 (6 bases). CDR3 length equals 16 residues. Germline-derived CDR1 and CDR2 are MDHEN and SYDVKM. Trimming cost V 4 bases and J 9 bases, with 22 bases left between them. CDR3 in amino acids: CASSSPLGAYTGEQFF. DNA for the CDR3: TGTGCCAGCAGTTCCCCGTTGGGGGCATATACGGGTGAGCAGTTCTTC.

This clonotype was detected only a few times. The chain couples TRBV27 to TRBJ1-5; D gene uncertain. Germline lookup yields CDR1 MNHEY and CDR2 SMNVEV (reference sequence). The CDR3 spans 15 residues. V dropped 2 bases and J dropped 6 bases, with 14 bases sitting between them. The CDR3 coding sequence is TGTGCCAGCAGTTTAGACGGGCGTGGAGTTCAGCCCCAGCATTTT. Translated, it gives CASSLDGRGVQPQHF.

Ten or more counts support this clonotype. At one boundary the junction diverges from the germline segment, which might be a read error. This sequence joins TRBV5-1 and TRBJ2-7; D is unresolved. The V gene's germline CDR1 is SGHRS and CDR2 YFSETQ. CDR3 length: 14 residues. The CDR3 region is CASSLDASSYEQYF. CDR3 DNA: TGTGCCAGCAGCTTAGACGCCAGCTCCTACGAGCAGTACTTC.

J is TRBJ2-3 and V is TRBV7-2, with 8 bases fitting TRBD2. The trim removed 4 bases at V and 3 bases at J, leaving 6 bases unmatched. Germline lookup yields CDR1 SGHTA and CDR2 FQGNSA. This CDR3 has 15 residues. Here the CDR3 reads CASSSQAGETDTQYF. CDR3 nucleotides: TGTGCCAGCAGCTCCCAAGCGGGAGAGACAGATACGCAGTATTTT. Supplemented by reference TRBV7-2 and TRBJ2-3, the full variable domain reads GAGVSQSPSNKVTEKGKDVELRCDPISGHTALYWYRQSLGQGLEFLIYFQGNSAPDKSGLPSDRFSAERTGGSVSTLTIQRTQQEDSAVYLCASSSQAGETDTQYFGPGTRLTVL.

This clonotype has a handful of counts. The chain links TRBV12-3 or TRBV12-4 to TRBJ2-7; 7 bases map to TRBD1. The J segment lost 0 bases and the V segment lost 6 bases, leaving 8 bases of the junction unmatched. The CDR3 runs 15 residues. This CDR3 is CASSQTRDSSYEQYF. Written as DNA, the CDR3 is TGTGCCAGCAGCCAAACTCGGGACAGCTCCTACGAGCAGTACTTC.

The chain joins TRBV9 to TRBJ2-5; D might be TRBD1 (6 bases). Germline V CDR1 and CDR2: SGDLS, YYNGEE. The CDR3 loop spans 14 amino acids. V was cut by 3 bases and J by 4 bases, with 13 bases left in between. CDR3 sequence (DNA): TGTGCCAGCAGCGAACCAACAGGGCCAGAGACCCAGTACTTC. Encoded protein: CASSEPTGPETQYF.

This clonotype has only one observation. The genes are TRBV11-3 and TRBJ2-5, with TRBD1 identical over 9 bases. The V and J ends lost 0 bases and 2 bases, in that order; junction bases with no gene match: 7. The CDR3 spans 17 residues. CDR1 SGHNT and CDR2 YENEEA come from the germline V gene. CDR3 bases: TGTGCCAGCAGCTTAGATCTGGGGACAGGGAGACAAGAGACCCAGTACTTC. It encodes CASSLDLGTGRQETQYF.